This T cell receptor beta chain was captured by sequencing in a study of shared clonotypes between healthy human individuals (dated by TCRdb to 2020 to 2021). As for the study more broadly: The cohort included a few men and a couple of women between 18 and 49 years of age. To estimate repertoire size and how much clonotype sharing occurs between individuals, the study deeply sequenced the blood TCR repertoires of five healthy adults. To increase sequencing depth and limit assay-specific biases, TCR repertoire library preparation and sequencing were carried out by different laboratories using diverse techniques. Per donor, leukapheresis produced somewhere between about 0.8 and 9 billion PBMCs.

Paper-wide results and their limitations: Pairwise subsampling indicated that sequencing depth was expected to affect the degree of clonotype sharing among donors. The genetic and exposure-history diversity represented was limited by the small number of donors. Sampling was restricted to blood, and TCR repertoires in tissues likely differ from the TCR repertoires found in blood.

Including the terminal cysteine and phenylalanine, the CDR3 comprises 14 residues. Left in the record is the CDR3 DNA by itself, 42 bases read in frame from the first base. Sequences GTSNPN (CDR1) and SVGIG (CDR2) are obtained from the germline V gene (reference sequence). V was cut back by 0 bases and J by 5 bases, leaving a gap of 13 bases between them. TCR CDR3 regions were amplified from genomic DNA by multiplex PCR using the deep immunoSEQ assay. For each cell subset, the extracted genomic DNA was distributed evenly across all wells of several immunoSEQ 96-well plates, and each plate served as one replicate. For unsorted PBMC, about 0.3 ug genomic DNA, equal to tens of thousands of T cell genomes, was loaded into each replicate PCR. Genomic DNA from unsorted PBMC was sequenced over ten immunoSEQ deep assay plates. Purified libraries were quantified with a Qubit 3.0 fluorometer, sized on a Bioanalyzer 2100, and re-quantified with the KAPA Library Quantification kit. Each immunoSEQ 96-well plate was sequenced on its own single-read 150-cycle Illumina NextSeq 550 flow cell. From the authors' description of their analysis: Because the immunoSEQ output included only junctional sequences and no quality scores, the filtering could not be the same as the filtering used for full-length reads. Sequences were annotated with PyIR, a Python wrapper for IgBLAST v1.9, using IMGT germline references to assign V/J genes and CDR3. Reads were filtered out if the reads had weak V/J assignments (E-value above 1e-6), no CDR3, stop codons, out-of-frame junctions, or ambiguous translated residues. A V3J clonotype was defined by an identical inferred V gene, J gene, and CDR3 amino acid sequence. Percentage overlap between repertoires was calculated by dividing the number of shared unique clonotypes by the size of the smaller repertoire. Three approaches were used to assess repertoire richness: RTK rarefaction, the Chao1 estimator, and Recon v2.1 estimates of unobserved clonotypes. In its TCRdb copy, this immuneACCESS table keeps in-frame sequences only and misses some clones. Where compared with another copy, unresolved V genes explain less than half of these, and the others have no known cause. That table is the source of V, J and clone size, and D and trimming were worked out from the DNA. The sample contains more than 450,000 clones, less than 85% of them found a single time. The ten largest clonotypes hold around 13% of the sample.

A single count supports this clone. Its antigen has not been determined. No base quality information exists; no much larger clone differs at one position. The donors were healthy, HIV-negative adults with no recently reported acute infections or vaccinations. All donors were Caucasian adults living in Nashville, Tennessee, USA. In the unsorted samples, roughly 90 million PBMCs were counted, and genomic DNA was extracted using the QIAamp DNA Blood Mini kit. Blood was collected by leukapheresis, and PBMCs were isolated by Ficoll-Histopaque density gradient centrifugation and then cryopreserved in liquid nitrogen vapor phase.

The sample was PBMCs. The clonotype originates from a woman aged 40 to 50 in good health. Some clones in this sample may be carry-over from other donors' samples. The chain was built from TRBV30 and TRBJ2-5; the best D guess is TRBD2, with 5 bases matching. Read as DNA, the sequence is TGTGCCTGGAGTGTATCCGGGATAGCCGAGACCCAGTACTTC. The translation is CAWSVSGIAETQYF.